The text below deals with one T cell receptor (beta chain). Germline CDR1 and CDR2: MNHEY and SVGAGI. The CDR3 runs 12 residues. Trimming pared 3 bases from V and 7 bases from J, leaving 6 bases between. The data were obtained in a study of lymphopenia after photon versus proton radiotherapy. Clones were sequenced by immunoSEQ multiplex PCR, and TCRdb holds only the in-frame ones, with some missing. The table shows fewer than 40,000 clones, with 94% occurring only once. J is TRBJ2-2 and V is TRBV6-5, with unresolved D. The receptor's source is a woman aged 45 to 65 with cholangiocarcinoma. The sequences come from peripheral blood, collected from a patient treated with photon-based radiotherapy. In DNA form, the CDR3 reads TGTGCCAGCAGTTATTGGGGCGGGGAGCTGTTTTTT. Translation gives CASSYWGGELFF.